This T cell receptor (beta chain) was documented in a study of tumor-infiltrating lymphocytes in localized non-small cell lung cancer. Looking at the study overall: Patients included smokers and never-smokers with various histologies, some sampled after neoadjuvant chemotherapy.

The V gene lost 4 bases and the J gene lost 1 base, with 4 bases spanning the gap. The germline V gene encodes CDR1 GTSNPN and CDR2 SVGIG (reference sequence). The CDR3 is 11 amino acids. Profiled with immunoSEQ multiplex PCR; TCRdb holds only in-frame clones, not every one. Here the sample spans over 10,000 clones, 60% to 85% being singletons. Sequenced: lung tumor tissue. This sequence originates from a human donor with non-small cell lung cancer. The J gene is TRBJ2-5, the V gene TRBV30; D uncertain. CDR3 nucleotide sequence: TGTGCCTGGACTACCCAAGAGACCCAGTACTTC. Its protein product is CAWTTQETQYF.